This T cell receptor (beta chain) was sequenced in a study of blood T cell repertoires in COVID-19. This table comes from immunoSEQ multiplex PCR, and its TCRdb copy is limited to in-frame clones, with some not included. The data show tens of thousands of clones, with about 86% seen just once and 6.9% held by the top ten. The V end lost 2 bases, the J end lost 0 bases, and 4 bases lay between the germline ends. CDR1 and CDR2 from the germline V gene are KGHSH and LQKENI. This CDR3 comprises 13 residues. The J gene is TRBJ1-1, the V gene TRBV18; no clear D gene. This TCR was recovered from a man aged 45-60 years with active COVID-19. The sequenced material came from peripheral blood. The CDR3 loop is CASSPGLNTEAFF. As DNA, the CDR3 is TGTGCCAGCTCACCAGGGCTGAACACTGAAGCTTTCTTT.